One and the same sample provided the 17 T cell receptor beta chains below, sequenced in a study of blood T cell repertoires in COVID-19. Measured with immunoSEQ multiplex PCR; TCRdb has only the in-frame clones, and not every one. Of approximately 220,000 clones in the sample, around 83% were seen once. Sequenced material: PBMCs or T cells enriched from blood (not recorded which). These receptors were collected from a woman between 40 and 50 years old with acute COVID-19.

J is TRBJ1-5 and V is TRBV6-5; no clear D. This CDR3 comprises 14 residues. V was shortened by 5 bases and J by 3 bases, with 11 bases between the two germline ends. Germline V gene sequence: CDR1 MNHEY, CDR2 SVGAGI. The CDR3 here is CASSPVYSNQPQHF. Here the CDR3 DNA reads TGTGCCAGCAGTCCGGTCTACTCCAATCAGCCCCAGCATTTT.

The chain recombines TRBV7-2 with TRBJ2-1; 7 bases agree with TRBD1. V was clipped by 5 bases and J by 5 bases; unmatched bases: 6. The CDR3 has 14 amino acids. The germline V gene encodes CDR1 SGHTA and CDR2 FQGNSA. The CDR3 region is CASSVSGTDNEQFF. CDR3 nucleotide sequence: TGTGCCAGCAGCGTATCCGGGACAGACAATGAGCAGTTCTTC.

This rearrangement joins TRBV6-6 to TRBJ1-2; 7 bases line up with TRBD1. Germline V gene data show CDR1 as MNHNY and CDR2 as SVGAGI (reference sequence). Trimming at V came to 5 bases and at J to 5 bases, leaving 8 bases not matched to a gene. The CDR3 is 14 residues long. In DNA form, the CDR3 reads TGTGCCAGCAGTCGGGACAGCCTGGGGTATGGCTACACCTTC. It specifies CASSRDSLGYGYTF.

The genes are TRBV5-1 and TRBJ2-3; TRBD2 matches at 10 bases. Per the germline V gene, CDR1 is SGHRS and CDR2 is YFSETQ. The ends lost 1 base at V and 4 bases at J; junction bases unmatched: 6. The CDR3 sequence is 16 residues long. The CDR3 DNA reads as TGCGCCAGCAGCTTGCTCGGGCTAGCGGGGGCAGATACGCAGTATTTT. This sequence encodes CASSLLGLAGADTQYF.

The chain carries TRBV7-3 and TRBJ2-1; D is possibly TRBD2 (5 bases). The CDR3 contains 16 residues. Germline V gene sequence: CDR1 SGHTA, CDR2 FQGTGA. The germline V and J ends were trimmed by 0 bases and 2 bases, with 11 bases remaining between them. The chain's CDR3 is CASSLTSSGPYNEQFF. The DNA for the CDR3 is TGTGCCAGCAGCTTAACGAGCAGCGGACCCTACAATGAGCAGTTCTTC.

The sample holds a few counts of this clone. In the same sample, other DNA sequences code for this CDR3. The chain uses TRBV7-9 and TRBJ1-3, with D tentatively TRBD1 (6 bases). This CDR3 spans 14 amino acids. In germline, CDR1 is SEHNR, CDR2 FQNEAQ (reference sequence). V lost 5 bases and J 4 bases, leaving 12 bases between the germline ends. DNA for the CDR3: TGTGCCAGCAGCCTGCGGGGGCTCGGAAACACCATATATTTT. Protein: CASSLRGLGNTIYF.

The CDR3 DNA reads TGTGCCAGTAGTGTGGGACAGGCTAACTATGGCTACACCTTC. This gives the protein CASSVGQANYGYTF. The chain has TRBV19 and TRBJ1-2; 8 bases line up with TRBD1. With 5 bases clipped from V and 0 bases from J, the junction kept 2 bases outside the gene matches. CDR1 is LNHDA, CDR2 SQIVND, per germline (reference sequence). The CDR3 has 14 amino acids.

This clone was seen more than once but under ten times. The V gene is TRBV6-5, the J gene TRBJ1-1; possible D gene TRBD1, 5 bases. CDR1 and CDR2 (germline): MNHEY, SVGAGI. The V end lost 6 bases, the J end lost 8 bases, and 19 bases lay between the germline ends. There are 14 residues in the CDR3. The CDR3 region has the DNA TGTGCCAGCAGGGGGGACTACATGGGATGGGAAGCTTTCTTT. Translated: CASRGDYMGWEAFF.

A note on this clone: Other DNA variants within this sample encode the same CDR3. The chain links TRBV12-3 or TRBV12-4 to TRBJ2-7; D is undetermined. The CDR3 length is 12 residues. V was trimmed by 1 base and J by 3 bases, leaving 4 bases between them. The CDR3: CASSLGSYEQYF. CDR3 sequence (DNA): TGTGCCAGCAGTTTAGGCAGCTACGAGCAGTACTTC.

The chain links TRBV27 to TRBJ2-2, with a tentative D call TRBD1 (7 bases). Germline-derived CDR1 and CDR2 are MNHEY and SMNVEV (reference sequence). The CDR3 loop spans 17 amino acids. V was cut by 7 bases and J by 6 bases, with 24 bases left in between. This CDR3 reads CASTRQGGVGRAGELFF. In nucleotides, the CDR3 is TGTGCCAGCACCAGACAGGGCGGGGTCGGTAGGGCCGGGGAGCTGTTTTTT.

This chain uses TRBV5-1 with TRBJ1-2; 8 bases match TRBD1. The CDR3 has 14 residues. Per the germline V gene, CDR1 is SGHRS and CDR2 is YFSETQ. The J segment lost 7 bases and the V segment lost 6 bases, leaving 11 bases of the junction unmatched. The CDR3 reads CASMETGGLGGYTF. Written as DNA, the CDR3 is TGCGCCAGCATGGAAACAGGGGGTTTAGGTGGCTACACCTTC.

The chain is built from TRBV5-1 and TRBJ2-2; no clear D gene. Germline-derived CDR1 and CDR2 are SGHRS and YFSETQ. The CDR3 runs 15 residues. The V gene lost 3 bases and the J gene lost 6 bases, with 15 bases spanning the gap. CDR3 sequence reads: CASSSFLSGPGELFF. The CDR3, as DNA: TGCGCCAGCAGCTCTTTTCTTAGTGGGCCCGGGGAGCTGTTTTTT.

This clone occurred once. The V and J genes are TRBV28 and TRBJ2-1, with TRBD2 matching 10 bases. The germline gives CDR1 MDHEN, CDR2 SYDVKM. The V gene end was trimmed by 4 bases and the J gene end by 6 bases; junction bases not matched to a gene: 9. This CDR3 is 16 amino acids long. CDR3 bases: TGTGCCAGCAGTTATTACAGCGGGAGGGCCTTCAATGAGCAGTTCTTC. As protein: CASSYYSGRAFNEQFF. Full variable domain (missing parts from reference TRBV28 and TRBJ2-1): DVKVTQSSRYLVKRTGEKVFLECVQDMDHENMFWYRQDPGLGLRLIYFSYDVKMKEKGDIPEGYSVSREKKERFSLILESASTNQTSMYLCASSYYSGRAFNEQFFGPGTRLTVL.

The rearrangement joins TRBV7-3 to TRBJ1-6, with a weak D call TRBD1 (6 bases). The CDR3 is made up of 15 amino acids. Germline CDR1 reads SGHTA; CDR2 reads FQGTGA. Trimming shortened V by 6 bases and J by 8 bases, and 17 bases separated the two germline ends. The DNA of the CDR3 is TGTGCCAGCAGGAAGGACAGCTCCCTCTATTCACCCCTCCACTTT. Translating gives CASRKDSSLYSPLHF. Combining the CDR3 with reference TRBV7-3 and TRBJ1-6 gives the whole variable domain GAGVSQTPSNKVTEKGKYVELRCDPISGHTALYWYRQSLGQGPEFLIYFQGTGAADDSGLPNDRFFAVRPEGSVSTLKIQRTERGDSAVYLCASRKDSSLYSPLHFGNGTRLTVT.

The V and J genes are TRBV21-1 and TRBJ1-1; the tabulated D call, TRBD1, remains unverified against the DNA. TRBV21-1 is a pseudogene. The CDR3 spans 16 residues. The CDR3 reads CASTSRVNRKVREAFF. The CDR3 DNA reads TGTGCCAGCACTTCAAGGGTCAACAGGAAGGTCAGAGAAGCTTTCTTT.

The J gene is TRBJ1-6, the V gene TRBV6-1; a possible D gene is TRBD1 (6 bases). With 2 bases removed from V and 14 bases from J, the gap between germline ends came to 28 bases. This CDR3 spans 18 amino acids. Germline V gene sequence: CDR1 MNHNS, CDR2 SASEGT. CDR3 sequence (DNA): TGTGCCAGCAGTGAATTCCCCGAACAGACAGGCCCGAGATTCACCCTCCACTTT. Translation gives CASSEFPEQTGPRFTLHF.

The gene calls are TRBV7-2 and TRBJ2-2, with D perhaps matching TRBD2 (6 bases). The CDR3 loop spans 18 amino acids. V gave up 5 bases and J gave up 3 bases, with 22 bases separating them. CDR1 and CDR2 from the germline V gene are SGHTA and FQGNSA. This CDR3 is CASSQTFTSLTYTGELFF. CDR3 bases: TGTGCCAGCAGCCAGACCTTTACTAGCCTTACGTACACCGGGGAGCTGTTTTTT.